The 20 T cell receptor beta chains given below trace back to one sample, sequenced in a study of blood T cell repertoires in COVID-19 (dated by TCRdb to 2020 to 2021). The library was generated by the immunoSEQ multiplex PCR assay. Drawn from immuneACCESS, this table holds only the in-frame rearrangements with V and J called that TCRdb kept. Clones are partly lost; checked studies trace under half to an unresolved V gene and leave the rest unexplained. This sample is represented by some 260,000 clones; 80% to 90% of them were singletons. The top ten clonotypes cover under 5% of the sample. Source material: PBMCs or T cells enriched from blood (not recorded which). All receptors come from a man under 40 with acute COVID-19.

The genes are TRBV6-5 and TRBJ2-2; D remains unclear. Germline V gives CDR1 MNHEY, CDR2 SVGAGI. The CDR3 totals 14 residues. V shed 2 bases and J shed 0 bases, with 4 bases lying between them. The CDR3 nucleotides read TGTGCCAGCAGTTACACTACGAACACCGGGGAGCTGTTTTTT. Its protein product is CASSYTTNTGELFF.

This chain connects TRBV14 to TRBJ2-2; D may be TRBD1 (6 bases). Germline CDR1 SGHDN, CDR2 FVKESK. Trimming cost V 0 bases and J 4 bases, with 15 bases left between them. This CDR3 has 17 residues. The CDR3 region has the DNA TGTGCCAGCAGCCAAGATTTTAGGGGGTTCGGCACCGGGGAGCTGTTTTTT. Protein product: CASSQDFRGFGTGELFF.

The CDR3 region has the DNA TGTGCCAGCAGCCCGGGACAGGGGGAATATAATTCACCCCTCCACTTT. It is translated as CASSPGQGEYNSPLHF. The rearrangement uses TRBV7-6 and TRBJ1-6, with 11 positions matching TRBD1. CDR1 SGHVS and CDR2 FNYEAQ come from the germline V gene. The CDR3 extends over 16 amino acids. The J segment lost 4 bases and the V segment lost 5 bases, leaving 4 bases of the junction unmatched. The full variable domain, completed using reference TRBV7-6 and TRBJ1-6, is GAGVSQSPRYKVTKRGQDVALRCDPISGHVSLYWYRQALGQGPEFLTYFNYEAQQDKSGLPNDRFSAERPEGSISTLTIQRTEQRDSAMYRCASSPGQGEYNSPLHFGNGTRLTVT.

This clone was counted between two and nine times. In DNA, the CDR3 is TGTGCCAGCAGCCAAGTGGGACAGTCGAACACTGAAGCTTTCTTT. As protein: CASSQVGQSNTEAFF. This sequence joins TRBV3-1 (or the pseudogene TRBV3-2) and TRBJ1-1; 7 bases map to TRBD1. This CDR3 has 15 amino acids. Losses at the gene ends were 1 base for V and 1 base for J; bases not matched to a gene: 3. Looked up from germline, CDR1 is LGHDT and CDR2 is YNNKEL (reference sequence).

This chain uses TRBV20-1 with TRBJ2-7, with D possibly being TRBD1 (5 bases). Germline lookup yields CDR1 DFQATT and CDR2 SNEGSKA (reference sequence). The CDR3 consists of 13 residues. Trimming removed 3 bases at V and 5 bases at J, with 14 bases between. The CDR3 nucleotides read TGCAGTGCTAGTCCCGGACAAGTGCACGAGCAGTACGTC. Its protein is CSASPGQVHEQYV.

V usage is TRBV27 and J usage is TRBJ2-5; TRBD1 is a possible D gene (5 bases). Germline CDR1 MNHEY, CDR2 SMNVEV (reference sequence). V was pared by 11 bases and J by 4 bases, with 11 bases between. The CDR3 totals 11 residues. The CDR3 region is CAPTGGETQYF. CDR3 sequence (DNA): TGTGCCCCCACAGGTGGAGAGACCCAGTACTTC.

The chain employs TRBV3-1 (or the pseudogene TRBV3-2) and TRBJ1-4; a possible D gene is TRBD1 (5 bases). Germline loops: CDR1 LGHDT, CDR2 YNNKEL (reference sequence). The CDR3 runs to 16 residues. The V and J ends lost 4 bases and 0 bases respectively, with 12 bases between them. DNA for the CDR3: TGTGCCAGCAGCCTGCGGGACTCCGCAACTAATGAAAAACTGTTTTTT. Translating gives CASSLRDSATNEKLFF.

This clone was seen only once. The CDR3 protein is CASSLGLAGGQETQYF. The CDR3 DNA reads TGTGCCAGCAGCTTGGGACTAGCGGGAGGGCAAGAGACCCAGTACTTC. J is TRBJ2-5 and V is TRBV7-8; TRBD2 aligns across 16 bases. Germline assignment: CDR1 SGHVS and CDR2 FQNEAQ. The trim removed 3 bases at V and 2 bases at J, leaving 0 bases unmatched. This CDR3 comprises 16 residues.

The sample holds a few counts of this clone. The CDR3 is CASSDILRGSTDTQYF. CDR3 DNA sequence: TGTGCCAGCAGTGACATTTTACGGGGGAGCACAGATACGCAGTATTTT. The J gene is TRBJ2-3, the V gene TRBV6-4, with D perhaps TRBD2 (6 bases). The CDR3 sequence is 16 residues long. V was shortened by 2 bases and J by 0 bases, with 12 bases between the two germline ends. Germline V gives CDR1 MRHNA, CDR2 SNTAGT.

This chain joins TRBV20-1 and TRBJ2-5, with D unresolved. V was pared by 3 bases and J by 2 bases, with 7 bases between. This CDR3 spans 12 amino acids. CDR1 DFQATT and CDR2 SNEGSKA come from the germline V gene (reference sequence). CDR3 sequence reads: CSASSRQETQYF. The CDR3, as DNA: TGCAGTGCTAGTTCCAGGCAAGAGACCCAGTACTTC.

The CDR3 DNA sequence: TGTGCCAGCAGCTTAGCCCCGACAGGTAGCACTGAAGCTTTCTTT. This gives the protein CASSLAPTGSTEAFF. This chain connects TRBV7-6 to TRBJ1-1, with a possible D match to TRBD1 (6 bases). The CDR3 runs to 15 residues. Germline CDR1 SGHVS, CDR2 FNYEAQ. V was pared by 0 bases and J by 4 bases, with 12 bases between. The complete variable domain, with remaining parts taken from reference TRBV7-6 and TRBJ1-1, reads GAGVSQSPRYKVTKRGQDVALRCDPISGHVSLYWYRQALGQGPEFLTYFNYEAQQDKSGLPNDRFSAERPEGSISTLTIQRTEQRDSAMYRCASSLAPTGSTEAFFGQGTRLTVV.

This clone was counted once. This rearrangement joins TRBV23-1 to TRBJ2-7; 9 nucleotides match TRBD1. TRBV23-1 belongs to the ORF category, with a function that is uncertain. CDR3 length: 20 residues. The trim removed 0 bases at V and 1 base at J, leaving 16 bases unmatched. The CDR3 reads CASSQSPGQGQINNSYEQYV. The DNA for the CDR3 is TGCGCCAGCAGTCAATCGCCGGGACAGGGTCAAATCAATAATTCCTACGAGCAGTACGTC.

The V gene is TRBV9, the J gene TRBJ2-2; TRBD1 is a possible D gene (5 bases). Germline lookup yields CDR1 SGDLS and CDR2 YYNGEE. The CDR3 is 19 residues long. With 0 bases removed from V and 1 base from J, the gap between germline ends came to 19 bases. The CDR3 region has the DNA TGTGCCAGCAGCGTAGTTCCCCACAGGCTGGGGCTGAACACCGGGGAGCTGTTTTTT. Protein sequence: CASSVVPHRLGLNTGELFF. Full variable domain (outside the CDR3, taken from reference TRBV9 and TRBJ2-2): DSGVTQTPKHLITATGQRVTLRCSPRSGDLSVYWYQQSLDQGLQFLIQYYNGEERAKGNILERFSAQQFPDLHSELNLSSLELGDSALYFCASSVVPHRLGLNTGELFFGEGSRLTVL.

This clone turned up a few times. The rearrangement joins TRBV6-1 to TRBJ1-1; 7 positions agree with TRBD1. Germline CDR1 MNHNS, CDR2 SASEGT. Germline trimming cut 4 bases from V and 4 bases from J; bases unmatched to any gene: 24. The CDR3 spans 20 residues. The CDR3 DNA reads TGTGCCAGCAGTGGCGTGGGTTTGTCGGGACAGACGTACCGGGGCACTGAAGCTTTCTTT. It is translated as CASSGVGLSGQTYRGTEAFF.

This rearrangement joins TRBV19 to TRBJ1-2; TRBD1 might be the D (5 bases). CDR1 is LNHDA and CDR2 is SQIVND in the germline V gene (reference sequence). The CDR3 length is 17 residues. Trimming removed 5 bases from V and 3 bases from J, with 22 bases in between. CDR3 DNA sequence: TGTGCCAGTAGTGATATAGGATTCGGGGGACGGGACTATGGCTACACCTTC. Encoded protein: CASSDIGFGGRDYGYTF.

Only a few counts were recorded for this clone. The genes are TRBV2 and TRBJ2-7; D may be TRBD1 (6 bases). V lost 10 bases to trimming and J lost 2 bases, with 18 bases between them. Germline V CDR1 and CDR2: SNHLY, FYNNEI. The CDR3 has 14 residues. CDR3 DNA: TGTGCCACCCTTTTACCGGGACAAACCTACGAGCAGTACGTC. The encoded protein is CATLLPGQTYEQYV.

This chain links TRBV30 with TRBJ1-6; 7 nucleotides agree with TRBD1. Trimming took 2 bases from V and 7 from J; bases not matched to a gene: 5. Germline V gene data show CDR1 as GTSNPN and CDR2 as SVGIG (reference sequence). The CDR3 totals 14 residues. CDR3 bases: TGTGCCTGGAGTATAGGACAGGAGAATTCACCCCTCCACTTT. Protein: CAWSIGQENSPLHF.

This clone has a single count. The chain couples TRBV19 to TRBJ1-2, with a tentative D call TRBD1 (6 bases). The V gene's germline CDR1 is LNHDA and CDR2 SQIVND (reference sequence). Trimming took 2 bases from V and 7 from J, leaving 14 bases between them. This CDR3 contains 14 residues. The CDR3 region has the DNA TGTGCCAGTAGTATAATGGGAGCCAGGGGTGGCTACACCTTC. Translation gives CASSIMGARGGYTF.

The V gene is TRBV14, the J gene TRBJ1-6; the D is unclear. CDR1 is SGHDN, CDR2 FVKESK, per germline. The CDR3 has 13 residues. V shed 2 bases and J shed 9 bases, with 8 bases lying between them. The CDR3 DNA reads TGTGCCAGCAGCCAAACCAGTGGTTCACCCCTCCACTTT. Translation: CASSQTSGSPLHF.

The chain links TRBV29-1 to TRBJ2-1; TRBD1 matches at 7 bases. J lost 5 bases, V lost 8 bases, and 12 bases had no gene match. This CDR3 region has 14 residues. Germline assignment: CDR1 SQVTM and CDR2 ANQGSEA. The CDR3 loop is CSLWGKGQNNEQFF. CDR3 nucleotides: TGCAGCCTCTGGGGGAAGGGACAGAACAATGAGCAGTTCTTC.